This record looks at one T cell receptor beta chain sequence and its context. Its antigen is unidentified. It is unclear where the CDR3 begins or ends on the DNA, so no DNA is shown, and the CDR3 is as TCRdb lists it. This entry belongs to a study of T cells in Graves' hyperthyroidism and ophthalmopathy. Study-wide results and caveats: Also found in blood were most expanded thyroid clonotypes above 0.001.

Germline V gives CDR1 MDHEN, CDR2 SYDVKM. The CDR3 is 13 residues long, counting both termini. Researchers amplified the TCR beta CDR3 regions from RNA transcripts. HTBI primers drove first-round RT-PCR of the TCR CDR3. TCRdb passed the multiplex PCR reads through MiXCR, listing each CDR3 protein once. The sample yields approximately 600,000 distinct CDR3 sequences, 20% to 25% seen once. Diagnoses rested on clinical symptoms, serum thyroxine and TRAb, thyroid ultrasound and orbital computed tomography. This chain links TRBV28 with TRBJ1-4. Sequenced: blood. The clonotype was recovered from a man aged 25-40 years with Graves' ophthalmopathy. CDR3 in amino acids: CASSSSLNEKLFF.